Listed here are 31 T cell receptor beta chains from one sample, sequenced in a study of regulatory T cells in long-lasting Graves disease. Through Arm-PCR of CDR3 regions and iRepertoire HTBI primers, TCR beta libraries were built. TCRdb re-called the multiplex PCR reads with MiXCR, one entry per CDR3 protein. The table shows hundreds of thousands of distinct CDR3 sequences, with more than 20% occurring only once. Time point reported: persistent/refractory GD, antithyroid drugs over 5 years with positive TRAb. Researchers made the TCR library from RNA that was extracted from PBMCs. This sample comprised peripheral blood mononuclear cells (PBMCs), obtained when the disease was refractory, from a patient treated with antithyroid drugs. All receptors come from a female donor with Graves disease.

The chain has TRBV27 and TRBJ2-3, with TRBD2 matching over 10 bases. The trim removed 2 bases at V and 2 bases at J, leaving 1 base unmatched. Germline lookup yields CDR1 MNHEY and CDR2 SMNVEV (reference sequence). CDR3 length: 15 residues. CDR3 loop: CASSLSGRATDTQYF. The CDR3 DNA follows: TGTGCCAGCAGTTTAAGCGGGAGGGCCACAGATACGCAGTATTTT.

The chain joins TRBV7-9 to TRBJ2-2, with a weak D call TRBD1 (7 bases). Germline V CDR1 and CDR2: SEHNR, FQNEAQ (reference sequence). Between the trimmed V and J ends, which lost 6 bases and 4 bases, there was a span of 18 bases. This CDR3 spans 16 amino acids. CDR3 sequence reads: CASRQRPQGGTGELFF. The CDR3 nucleotides read TGTGCCAGCAGACAACGCCCCCAGGGGGGCACCGGGGAGCTGTTTTTT.

About this clonotype: An end of the junction does not agree with germline; a read error may underlie this. V usage is TRBV6-9 and J usage is TRBJ1-1; tentative D call: TRBD1 (5 bases). CDR1 is MNHGY and CDR2 is SVAAGI in the germline V gene. The CDR3 extends over 14 amino acids. The CDR3: CANSTTQVATEAFF. CDR3 nucleotide sequence: TGTGCCAACAGTACTACACAGGTCGCCACTGAAGCTTTCTTT.

This clonotype showed up just a few times. The chain combines TRBV18 with TRBJ1-1; D ambiguous. V lost 2 bases to trimming and J lost 6 bases, with 10 bases between them. CDR3 length: 13 amino acids. The germline V gene has CDR1 KGHSH and CDR2 LQKENI. The CDR3 DNA reads TGTGCCAGCTCACCAGATTCGGGTGCTGAAGCTTTCTTT. Its protein is CASSPDSGAEAFF.

This clonotype was observed a handful of times. The gene calls are TRBV5-1 and TRBJ2-7; 8 bases agree with TRBD2. V was pared by 0 bases and J by 4 bases, with 6 bases of the junction left unmatched. This CDR3 spans 15 amino acids. Germline loops: CDR1 SGHRS, CDR2 YFSETQ. CDR3 loop: CASSLEREGRYEQYF. The CDR3 coding sequence is TGCGCCAGCAGCTTGGAACGGGAGGGCCGGTACGAGCAGTACTTC.

In its sample, this clonotype was seen many times. The V and J genes are TRBV6-5 and TRBJ1-5; D gene unclear. CDR1 is MNHEY, CDR2 SVGAGI, per germline. V lost 2 bases and J 5 bases, leaving 4 bases between the germline ends. The CDR3 loop spans 12 amino acids. The CDR3 sequence: CASSYPDQPQHF. DNA for the CDR3: TGTGCCAGCAGTTACCCGGATCAGCCCCAGCATTTT.

In this sample, this clonotype turned up many times. The chain joins TRBV3-1 to TRBJ1-1; D remains ambiguous. The germline gives CDR1 LGHDT, CDR2 YNNKEL (reference sequence). CDR3 length equals 13 residues. V lost 0 bases and J lost 2, with 4 bases in between. The CDR3, as DNA: TGTGCCAGCAGCCAAGATTTTAACACTGAAGCTTTCTTT. Translating it yields CASSQDFNTEAFF.

The J gene is TRBJ2-1, the V gene TRBV27; TRBD2 matches 10 bases. Germline V gene lookup returns CDR1 MNHEY and CDR2 SMNVEV (reference sequence). V trimming: 2 bases; J trimming: 7 bases; junction bases outside the gene matches: 5. CDR3 length equals 15 residues. The CDR3 coding sequence is TGTGCCAGCAGTTTACTAGCGGGAGAGTTAAATGAGCAGTTCTTC. It yields the protein CASSLLAGELNEQFF.

This rearrangement joins TRBV2 to TRBJ2-1, with 8 bases that match TRBD1. Germline V gene sequence: CDR1 SNHLY, CDR2 FYNNEI. Trimming removed 4 bases from V and 0 bases from J; junction bases left unmatched: 5. The CDR3 runs to 16 residues. The CDR3: CASSGGTGGSYNEQFF. The CDR3 nucleotides read TGTGCCAGCAGTGGAGGGACAGGTGGCTCCTACAATGAGCAGTTCTTC.

The table lists this clonotype with many counts. The V call is TRBV6-1, the J call TRBJ2-7; 7 bases align to TRBD1. The CDR3 runs to 14 residues. The germline CDR1 and CDR2 sequences are MNHNS and SASEGT. The junction had 8 bases not matched to a gene; V was cut back by 5 bases and J by 4 bases. CDR3 coding DNA: TGTGCCAGCAGTCGTCCGGGACAGAAATACGAGCAGTACTTC. Residues: CASSRPGQKYEQYF.

This clonotype was observed a handful of times. V is TRBV28 and J is TRBJ2-3; the D gene is possibly TRBD2 (6 bases). V dropped 5 bases and J dropped 6 bases, with 15 bases sitting between them. This CDR3 has 14 residues. The germline V gene encodes CDR1 MDHEN and CDR2 SYDVKM. The CDR3 bases are TGTGCCAGCAGTGACCGGGCCCGGGAGGATACGCAGTATTTT. Protein product: CASSDRAREDTQYF.

This clonotype was detected ten times or more. The V call is TRBV28, the J call TRBJ1-1; D is perhaps TRBD1 (5 bases). The CDR3 runs 13 residues. V was clipped by 6 bases and J by 3 bases, with 11 bases between them. Per the germline V gene, CDR1 is MDHEN and CDR2 is SYDVKM. Here the CDR3 reads CASSSRQHTEAFF. The CDR3 nucleotides read TGTGCCAGCAGCTCCAGACAGCACACTGAAGCTTTCTTT.

This clonotype was counted at least ten times. The chain couples TRBV7-9 to TRBJ1-2; TRBD1 is a possible D gene (6 bases). CDR1 is SEHNR, CDR2 FQNEAQ, per germline (reference sequence). Trimming removed 4 bases at V and 2 bases at J, with 14 bases between. CDR3 length equals 15 residues. The CDR3 DNA sequence: TGTGCCAGCAGCTCCTCAGGGGTTCCAAACTATGGCTACACCTTC. It specifies CASSSSGVPNYGYTF.

This chain connects TRBV11-2 to TRBJ1-4; perhaps TRBD1 as D (5 bases). Per germline, CDR1 SGHAT and CDR2 FQNNGV. The CDR3 spans 15 residues. The germline V and J ends were trimmed by 4 bases and 3 bases, with 12 bases remaining between them. CDR3 region: CASSSGRLANEKLFF. Written as DNA, the CDR3 is TGTGCCAGCAGCTCAGGGAGGTTGGCTAATGAAAAACTGTTTTTT.

The chain combines TRBV5-1 with TRBJ2-7; 10 nucleotides agree with TRBD1. Germline V gene data show CDR1 as SGHRS and CDR2 as YFSETQ. The CDR3 runs 16 residues. V trimming: 0 bases; J trimming: 3 bases; junction bases outside the gene matches: 6. This chain's CDR3 is CASSLEVGDRGYEQYF. The CDR3, as DNA: TGCGCCAGCAGCTTGGAGGTTGGGGACAGGGGCTACGAGCAGTACTTC.

This clonotype was counted many times. This chain connects TRBV29-1 to TRBJ2-5; TRBD1 aligns across 9 bases. Trimming cost V 4 bases and J 5 bases; bases outside gene matches: 8. The CDR3 is 14 residues long. Germline CDR1 and CDR2: SQVTM and ANQGSEA. The CDR3 region has the DNA TGCAGCGTTGGGCGTGACAGGGGGGGGGAGACCCAGTACTTC. Translated, it gives CSVGRDRGGETQYF.

This clonotype was seen a handful of times. The gene calls are TRBV5-6 and TRBJ1-1, with D maybe TRBD1 (6 bases). Germline lookup yields CDR1 SGHDT and CDR2 YYEEEE. Trimming pared 3 bases from V and 6 bases from J, leaving 15 bases between. The CDR3 runs to 14 residues. In DNA, the CDR3 is TGTGCCAGCAGCTCTCGGACAGTCTTGTCTGAAGCTTTCTTT. Its protein product is CASSSRTVLSEAFF.

This clonotype was picked up a small number of times. V gene TRBV6-1 combines with J gene TRBJ2-7; D gene unclear. V shed 7 bases and J shed 5 bases, with 9 bases lying between them. Germline V gives CDR1 MNHNS, CDR2 SASEGT. The CDR3 spans 11 residues. For the CDR3, the DNA is TGTGCCAGCACCCAGTCGAACGAGCAGTACTTC. Translation: CASTQSNEQYF.

The rearrangement joins TRBV9 to TRBJ2-2; D gene ambiguous. CDR3 length equals 14 residues. Germline assignment: CDR1 SGDLS and CDR2 YYNGEE. Trimming pared 0 bases from V and 3 bases from J, leaving 6 bases between. CDR3 residues: CASSVELHTGELFF. The CDR3, as DNA: TGTGCCAGCAGCGTAGAACTCCACACCGGGGAGCTGTTTTTT.

This clonotype was recorded at least ten times. The chain links TRBV27 to TRBJ2-7, with D perhaps assigned TRBD1 or TRBD2 (5 bases each). In germline, CDR1 is MNHEY, CDR2 SMNVEV (reference sequence). This CDR3 has 15 amino acids. Trimming removed 8 bases at V and 0 bases at J, with 17 bases between. The CDR3 here is CASSLAGASSYEQYF. CDR3 nucleotide sequence: TGTGCCAGCTCTTTGGCCGGGGCTAGCTCCTACGAGCAGTACTTC.

The CDR3: CASSVDPSGTGELFF. CDR3 nucleotide sequence: TGTGCCAGCAGCGTAGACCCCTCGGGCACCGGGGAGCTGTTTTTT. V and J are TRBV9 and TRBJ2-2; D unresolved. Per germline, CDR1 SGDLS and CDR2 YYNGEE. V lost 0 bases, J lost 4 bases, and 10 bases lay in between. CDR3 size: 15 residues.

In this sample, this clonotype turned up many times. The V call is TRBV6-9, the J call TRBJ2-5; no reliable D call. The germline gives CDR1 MNHGY, CDR2 SVAAGI. Between the trimmed V and J ends, which lost 3 bases and 2 bases, there was a span of 10 bases. CDR3 length: 14 amino acids. DNA for the CDR3: TGTGCCAGCAGTTACACAGCAGAGCAAGAGACCCAGTACTTC. Its translation: CASSYTAEQETQYF.

This clonotype was counted many times. The gene calls are TRBV27 and TRBJ1-4; no clear D. V was clipped by 5 bases and J by 8 bases, with 18 bases between them. Germline V gives CDR1 MNHEY, CDR2 SMNVEV (reference sequence). The CDR3 is 15 residues long. This CDR3 reads CASSRNLMNREKLFF. The DNA of the CDR3 is TGTGCCAGCAGTAGAAACCTGATGAACCGAGAAAAACTGTTTTTT.

J is TRBJ1-2 and V is TRBV9, with 8 bases aligning to TRBD1. Per the germline V gene, CDR1 is SGDLS and CDR2 is YYNGEE. The CDR3 length is 16 residues. The trim removed 0 bases at V and 3 bases at J, leaving 7 bases unmatched. The chain's CDR3 is CASSVDPARGHYGYTF. CDR3 DNA: TGTGCCAGCAGCGTAGATCCGGCCAGGGGGCACTATGGCTACACCTTC.

This clonotype was recorded at least ten times. The chain employs TRBV11-2 and TRBJ1-6; D uncertain. Germline CDR1 is SGHAT and CDR2 is FQNNGV. The CDR3 is 17 amino acids. Trimming took 0 bases from V and 0 from J, leaving 9 bases between them. CDR3 sequence reads: CASSLDPTSSYNSPLHF. The CDR3 DNA reads as TGTGCCAGCAGCTTAGATCCCACGAGCTCCTATAATTCACCCCTCCACTTT.

This clonotype was observed a handful of times. The rearrangement joins TRBV10-3 to TRBJ1-2; D ambiguous. Germline V gives CDR1 ENHRY, CDR2 SYGVKD. Trimming removed 3 bases from V and 6 bases from J, with 11 bases in between. This CDR3 has 13 residues. CDR3 sequence: CAISDGARHGYTF. The CDR3 DNA sequence: TGTGCCATCAGTGATGGTGCGAGGCATGGCTACACCTTC.

This clonotype was counted at least ten times. V and J are TRBV11-2 and TRBJ2-2, with D uncertain. Per the germline V gene, CDR1 is SGHAT and CDR2 is FQNNGV. The CDR3 loop spans 16 amino acids. Trimming removed 1 base from V and 7 bases from J, with 16 bases in between. The CDR3 nucleotides read TGTGCCAGCAGCTTAGTCGGTGTTTCTAATCGCGGGGAGCTGTTTTTT. Encoded protein: CASSLVGVSNRGELFF.

This clonotype was seen many times. This chain links TRBV6-1 with TRBJ2-7; the D gene is possibly TRBD2 (8 bases). In germline, CDR1 is MNHNS, CDR2 SASEGT. The CDR3 length is 15 residues. Trimming removed 7 bases at V and 1 base at J, with 17 bases between. The CDR3 loop reads CASTRGGDRSYEQYF. The DNA of the CDR3 is TGTGCCAGCACCCGGGGGGGGGACAGATCCTACGAGCAGTACTTC.

This chain links TRBV7-6 with TRBJ2-5, with D possibly called TRBD1 or TRBD2 (5 bases each). The V end lost 0 bases, the J end lost 10 bases, and 9 bases lay between the germline ends. The CDR3 has 12 amino acids. Germline loops: CDR1 SGHVS, CDR2 FNYEAQ. This CDR3 reads CASSLARGDQYF. The CDR3 DNA reads TGTGCCAGCAGCTTAGCGCGAGGGGACCAGTACTTC.

In its sample, this clonotype was seen many times. The CDR3 here is CASSRINQPQHF. The CDR3 DNA reads as TGTGCCAGCAGCCGGATCAATCAGCCCCAGCATTTT. The V call is TRBV28, the J call TRBJ1-5; D is undetermined. V was shortened by 6 bases and J by 3 bases, with 6 bases between the two germline ends. CDR1 is MDHEN and CDR2 is SYDVKM in the germline V gene. This CDR3 is built from 12 residues.

This clonotype turned up a few times. The junction does not match germline at one end; this may be a read error. J is TRBJ1-4 and V is TRBV4-2; no clear D. The germline V gene has CDR1 LGHNA and CDR2 YNFKEQ. The CDR3 has 15 residues. The CDR3 reads CASSQESGLGEKLLF. The CDR3, as DNA: TGTGCCAGCAGCCAAGAATCCGGGTTGGGAGAAAAACTGCTTTTT.